This TCR beta chain was captured by sequencing in a study of T cell changes during pregnancy in multiple sclerosis. Using immunoSEQ multiplex PCR, the repertoire was profiled, and TCRdb retains in-frame clones only, with some absent. Of under 30,000 clones listed, 75% to 90% are singletons. Per the germline V gene, CDR1 is SEHNR and CDR2 is FQNEAQ (reference sequence). The CDR3 runs to 15 residues. V lost 0 bases and J 0 bases, leaving 9 bases between the germline ends. The sequence was collected from a female donor with multiple sclerosis, enrolled in a pregnancy study. The specimen comprised CD8+ T cells from peripheral blood mononuclear cells, sampled after pregnancy. The chain has TRBV7-9 and TRBJ2-7; D ambiguous. The CDR3 protein is CASSLARKSSYEQYF. In DNA, the CDR3 is TGTGCCAGCAGCTTAGCCAGGAAGAGCTCCTACGAGCAGTACTTC.